Listed below are T cell receptor beta chains from one sample, sequenced in a study of blood T cell repertoires in COVID-19. The protocol was immunoSEQ multiplex PCR, while the TCRdb copy is restricted to in-frame clones and leaves out a portion. Seen here are 88,000 or so clones, around 89% observed once, and the top ten hold 1% to 1.5%. The sample consisted of PBMCs or T cells enriched from blood (not recorded which). The receptors originated from a woman between 45 and 60 years old with acute COVID-19. CDR3s include the opening cysteine and the closing phenylalanine or tryptophan. The D gene is left open where the match is weak. The size entry is marked missing in some rows and otherwise reads once, few, many or a size class.

TRBD2	TRBV9	TRBJ2-7	few	CASSEAGTSGTGIYEQYF	TGTGCCAGCAGCGAGGCAGGGACTAGCGGGACGGGAATCTACGAGCAGTACTTC
NA	TRBV6-2/TRBV6-3	TRBJ1-2	NA	CASSYRSGYTF	TGTGCCAGCAGTTACCGCAGTGGCTACACCTTC
TRBD1	TRBV6-6	TRBJ2-4	once	CASSPHQTGVHIQYF	TGTGCCAGCAGTCCTCACCAGACAGGGGTTCACATTCAGTACTTC
NA	TRBV30	TRBJ1-4	few	CAWSILRRATNEKLFF	TGTGCCTGGAGTATACTCCGGAGGGCAACTAATGAAAAACTGTTTTTT
TRBD2	TRBV9	TRBJ2-3	NA	CASSVVGGRAADTQYF	TGTGCCAGCAGCGTAGTAGGCGGGAGGGCCGCAGATACGCAGTATTTT
TRBD2	TRBV4-2	TRBJ2-1	NA	CASSQRLFLAGGPINEQFF	TGTGCCAGCAGCCAAAGGTTGTTCCTAGCGGGAGGGCCGATCAATGAGCAGTTCTTC
NA	TRBV9	TRBJ1-1	NA	CASSVARGSEAFF	TGTGCCAGCAGCGTAGCAAGGGGTTCTGAAGCTTTCTTT
NA	TRBV18	TRBJ1-5	NA	CASSSSRGQSNQPQHF	TGTGCCAGCTCAAGTTCCCGAGGACAGAGCAATCAGCCCCAGCATTTT
NA	TRBV19	TRBJ1-2	NA	CASGNGYTF	TGTGCCAGCGGGAATGGCTACACCTTC
NA	TRBV24-1	TRBJ1-6	NA	CATSDLGGECVVNSPLHF	TGTGCCACCAGTGATTTGGGAGGGGAGTGCGTTGTAAATTCACCCCTCCACTTT